This T cell receptor beta chain is drawn from a study of CXCR3-negative and CXCR3-positive naive CD8 T cells. Study conclusions and caveats: Naive cells positive for CXCR3 carried more hydrophobic TRB CDR3s than CXCR3-negative ones.

5' RACE that incorporated UMI labels was used to prepare the TRB cDNA libraries. With the 5' RACE reads reprocessed, TCRdb shows one record per CDR3 protein and no DNA. The sample's table shows 110,000 or so distinct CDR3 sequences. To note about this clonotype: Its antigen remains unidentified.

The CDR3 sequence is 14 residues long. Germline loops: CDR1 DFQATT, CDR2 SNEGSKA (reference sequence). The origin of this receptor is a human donor in good health. Some clones in this sample may be carry-over from other donors' samples. Sequencing was carried out using naive CXCR3+ CD8+ T cells from blood. Regarding subset: CD45RO-CCR7+CD27+CD95- naive CD8+ T cells expressing CXCR3 (TNR3+). The chain combines TRBV20-1 with TRBJ2-7; checking the TCRdb D call of TRBD2 is not possible without DNA. This CDR3 is CSARIAGESNEQYF.